Below, one TCR beta chain is given with its context. This clonotype appeared many times. Its antigen remains undetermined. No clone much larger than this one lies a single base away; base qualities are absent. This record belongs to a study of neurological immune-mediated disorders (dated by TCRdb to about 2019). A note on the overall study: Among the roughly 35 multiple sclerosis patients, approximately 30 had relapsing-remitting MS and 3 had secondary progressive MS. The 95 to 110 TCR-beta libraries covered PBMC samples along with longitudinal samples, technical triplicates, and paired sorted CD4+ and CD8+ T-cell subsets. Peripheral blood TCR-beta repertoires from HTLV-I-associated myelopathy (HAM/TSP) patients, multiple sclerosis patients and healthy controls were compared by UMI-based sequencing. The cohort included 68 subjects: about 14 with HAM/TSP, around 34 with multiple sclerosis, and around 20 healthy controls.

Ends trimmed: V by 5 bases, J by 8 bases; bases unmatched to a gene: 13. In the germline V gene, CDR1 corresponds to LGHNA and CDR2 to YNFKEQ. The CDR3 measures 16 amino acids from cysteine to phenylalanine. The CDR3 DNA has 48 bases and is translated from base 1. cDNA was synthesized by template-switch 5'RACE using a primer with a 10-nucleotide random unique molecular identifier that tagged each TCR transcript. Every sequencing run covered 15-18 subjects and yielded more than 170 million TCR-beta sequences. Total RNA was extracted with the RNeasy kit. TCR-beta VDJ regions were amplified with primers for the TCR constant region and the 5'RACE anchor, using the KAPA Real-time Library Amplification kit. Sample indexes and Illumina adaptors were added in a first PCR, and a second PCR then increased library yield. After purification with Ampure beads, the TCR product of roughly 650 bp was size-selected on a 2% E-gel SizeSelection system. Library quality was checked on a Bioanalyzer, concentration was measured with Qubit, and libraries were quantified with the Kapa Library Quantification kit before pooling. An Illumina HiSeq 2500 sequenced the libraries paired-end 2 x 150 bp. To increase sequence diversity, about 23-30% phiX was spiked into each library pool. From the authors' description of their analysis: Quality-filtered reads were processed with the UMI-based MiGEC pipeline, which removed over 90% of raw TCR sequences during error correction. VDJ genes were aligned to IMGT germline references, and each clonotype was defined by a unique CDR3 amino acid sequence together with V-J genes. Clonal expansion, Shannon diversity, and CDR3 relatedness (CalcPairwiseDistances, ClusterSamples) were evaluated with VDJtools, and phylogenetic trees were built with CLCbio workbench. Using coefficient-of-variation modelling across technical triplicates, the study counted a clone as expanded if it had at least 8 unique UMIs. The public reads were reprocessed in TCRdb via fastp at Q25 and MiXCR, keeping in-frame beta chains. Identical CDR3 protein sequences are pooled into one entry, listed with their most common genes and DNA. TCRdb, rather than the study authors, made the V and J calls. The table for this sample lists about 40,000 distinct CDR3 sequences; 2% to 3% of them were counted only once. The ten largest clonotypes hold approximately 2.2% of the sample.

General findings and caveats noted by the study authors: Across subjects, expanded clones never shared an identical CDR3 amino acid sequence, which suggests that the TCR-beta repertoires in every group were private. In a phylogenetic analysis, the repertoires of 18 out of 34 MS patients fell into a single cluster of related CDR3 sequences, pointing to a possible signature at the repertoire level. TCR clonal expansion was highest in HAM/TSP patients and lowest in MS patients, with MS patients falling below even healthy controls. No association of the MS cluster with clinical or MRI features was observed, and the need for larger cohorts was stated by the authors.

Libraries from unsorted PBMCs were made from 2 million PBMCs kept in RNAlater at -80 degrees C until RNA extraction. Multiple sclerosis patients were enrolled in a US clinical protocol under which disease progression was evaluated by magnetic resonance imaging. Peripheral blood underwent Ficoll-Hypaque density gradient centrifugation to isolate PBMCs, which were then cryopreserved in liquid nitrogen. The clonotype comes from a middle-aged man with multiple sclerosis. This chain is built from TRBV4-2 and TRBJ2-1, with 9 middle bases fitting TRBD2. The sample comprised PBMCs. The sequenced DNA is TGTGCCAGCAGCGACGCCACGGCGGGGGGGTTCTATGAGCAGTTCTTC. It translates to CASSDATAGGFYEQFF.